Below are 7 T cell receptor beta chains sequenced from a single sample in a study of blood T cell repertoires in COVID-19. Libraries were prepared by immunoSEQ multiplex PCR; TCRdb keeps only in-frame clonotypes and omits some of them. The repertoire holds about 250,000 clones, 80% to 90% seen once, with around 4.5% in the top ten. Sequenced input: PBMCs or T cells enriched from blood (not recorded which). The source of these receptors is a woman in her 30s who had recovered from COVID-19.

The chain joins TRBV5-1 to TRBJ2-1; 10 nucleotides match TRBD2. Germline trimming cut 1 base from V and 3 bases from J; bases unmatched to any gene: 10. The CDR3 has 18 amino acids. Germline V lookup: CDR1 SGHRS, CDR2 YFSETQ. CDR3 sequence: CASSLRPSGRTGYNEQFF. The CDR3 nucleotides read TGCGCCAGCAGCTTGAGGCCTAGCGGGAGAACAGGCTACAATGAGCAGTTCTTC. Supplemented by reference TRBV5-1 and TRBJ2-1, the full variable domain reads KAGVTQTPRYLIKTRGQQVTLSCSPISGHRSVSWYQQTPGQGLQFLFEYFSETQRNKGNFPGRFSGRQFSNSRSEMNVSTLELGDSALYLCASSLRPSGRTGYNEQFFGPGTRLTVL.

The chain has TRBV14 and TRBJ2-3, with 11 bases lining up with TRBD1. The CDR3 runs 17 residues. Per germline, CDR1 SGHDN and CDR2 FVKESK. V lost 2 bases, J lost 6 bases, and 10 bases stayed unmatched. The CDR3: CASSQFYGTGGVDTQYF. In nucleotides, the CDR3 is TGTGCCAGCAGCCAATTTTATGGGACAGGGGGAGTGGATACGCAGTATTTT. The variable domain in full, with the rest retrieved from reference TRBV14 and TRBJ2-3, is EAGVTQFPSHSVIEKGQTVTLRCDPISGHDNLYWYRRVMGKEIKFLLHFVKESKQDESGMPNNRFLAERTGGTYSTLKVQPAELEDSGVYFCASSQFYGTGGVDTQYFGPGTRLTVL.

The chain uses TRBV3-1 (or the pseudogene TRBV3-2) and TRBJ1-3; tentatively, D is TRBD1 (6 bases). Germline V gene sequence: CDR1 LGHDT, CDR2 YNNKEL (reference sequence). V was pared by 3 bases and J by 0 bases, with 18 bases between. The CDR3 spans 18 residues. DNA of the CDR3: TGTGCCAGCAGCCACCACTACCTCGGACAGTCCTCTGGAAACACCATATATTTT. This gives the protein CASSHHYLGQSSGNTIYF.

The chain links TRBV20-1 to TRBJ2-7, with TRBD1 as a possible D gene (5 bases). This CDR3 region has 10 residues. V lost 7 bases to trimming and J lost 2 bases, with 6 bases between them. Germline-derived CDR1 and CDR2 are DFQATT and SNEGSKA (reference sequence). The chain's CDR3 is CSGGTYEQYF. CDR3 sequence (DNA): TGCAGTGGGGGCACCTACGAGCAGTACTTC.

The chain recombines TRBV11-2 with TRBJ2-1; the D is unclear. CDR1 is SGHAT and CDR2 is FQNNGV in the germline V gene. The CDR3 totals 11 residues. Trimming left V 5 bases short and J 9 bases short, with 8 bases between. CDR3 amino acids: CASSLSGEQFF. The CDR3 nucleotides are TGTGCCAGCAGCCTCTCGGGTGAGCAGTTCTTC.

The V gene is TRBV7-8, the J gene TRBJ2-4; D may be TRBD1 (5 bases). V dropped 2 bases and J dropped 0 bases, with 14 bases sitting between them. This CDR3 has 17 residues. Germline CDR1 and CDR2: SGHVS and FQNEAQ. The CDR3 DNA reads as TGTGCCAGCAGCTTACGGGCAGGGAACCTAGCCAAAAACATTCAGTACTTC. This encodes CASSLRAGNLAKNIQYF.

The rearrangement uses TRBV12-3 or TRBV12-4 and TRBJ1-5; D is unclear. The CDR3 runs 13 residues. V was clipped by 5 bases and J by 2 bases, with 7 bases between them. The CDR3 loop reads CASSPGGNQPQHF. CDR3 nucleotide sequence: TGTGCCAGCAGTCCCGGTGGCAATCAGCCCCAGCATTTT.